The 11 T cell receptor beta chains below come from one sample, sequenced in a study of T-cell reconstitution after alpha-beta-depleted transplantation in children. Preparation of the TCRbeta library was carried out with unique molecular identifiers. TCRdb used MiXCR to reprocess the PCR reads, holding one entry per CDR3 protein. Among 200,000 or so distinct CDR3 sequences listed, 6.3% were seen once. The source material was PBMCs, sampled before TCRalphabeta/CD19-depleted stem cell transplant. The origin of the receptors is a girl under three years old with combined immunodeficiency, due to receive a stem cell transplant.

This clonotype was counted only a few times. CDR3 bases: TGTGCCAGCAGCTTTATCCGAGAGACCCAGTACTTC. Protein: CASSFIRETQYF. The chain uses TRBV11-1 and TRBJ2-5; D not certain. The CDR3 covers 12 residues. The germline V gene encodes CDR1 SGHAT and CDR2 FQDESV (reference sequence). Deletions cut 3 bases from V and 4 bases from J, with 6 bases between.

J is TRBJ2-7 and V is TRBV20-1; TRBD2 matches at 8 bases. CDR1 and CDR2 (germline): DFQATT, SNEGSKA (reference sequence). The V gene end was trimmed by 7 bases and the J gene end by 2 bases; junction bases not matched to a gene: 7. This CDR3 region has 13 residues. The CDR3 here is CSVSGGGPYEQYF. CDR3 bases: TGCAGTGTCTCCGGGGGGGGACCCTACGAGCAGTACTTC.

The CDR3 nucleotides read TGTGCCAGCAGCCAAGAGCAGGGGAGGAGGACTGAAGCTTTCTTT. This gives the protein CASSQEQGRRTEAFF. This rearrangement joins TRBV14 to TRBJ1-1, with TRBD1 as a possible D gene (6 bases). The CDR3 has 15 amino acids. CDR1 SGHDN and CDR2 FVKESK come from the germline V gene. Trimming left V 0 bases short and J 5 bases short, with 13 bases between.

This clonotype has ten or more counts. The J gene is TRBJ2-5, the V gene TRBV7-3; either TRBD1 or TRBD2 may supply D (5 bases each). Trimming pared 5 bases from V and 2 bases from J, leaving 9 bases between. CDR3 length: 13 residues. Germline CDR1 and CDR2: SGHTA and FQGTGA. The CDR3 sequence is CASSRGDQETQYF. CDR3 sequence (DNA): TGTGCCAGCAGCCGAGGGGATCAAGAGACCCAGTACTTC.

This clonotype appeared many times. The chain is built from TRBV29-1 and TRBJ2-2; 11 bases fit TRBD2. The V gene's germline CDR1 is SQVTM and CDR2 ANQGSEA. CDR3 length: 19 amino acids. The junction had 15 bases not matched to a gene; V was cut back by 6 bases and J by 0 bases. The CDR3 sequence is CSVGGLAGGILTNTGELFF. As DNA, the CDR3 is TGCAGCGTAGGCGGGTTAGCGGGAGGGATCCTAACGAACACCGGGGAGCTGTTTTTT.

This clonotype was counted many times. For the CDR3, the DNA is TGTGCCAGCAGCTTAGACGGGCCCCGGTACAATGAGCAGTTCTTC. Its protein is CASSLDGPRYNEQFF. The gene calls are TRBV11-1 and TRBJ2-1; no clear D gene. V was pared by 1 base and J by 4 bases, with 11 bases between. Germline CDR1 and CDR2: SGHAT and FQDESV (reference sequence). The CDR3 runs to 15 residues.

This clonotype was seen repeatedly, ten times or more. The chain recombines TRBV5-1 with TRBJ2-3; unclear D gene. The V end was cut by 3 bases, the J end by 4 bases, with 12 bases between. Germline CDR1 is SGHRS and CDR2 is YFSETQ. The CDR3 extends over 14 amino acids. CDR3 DNA sequence: TGCGCCAGCAGCTCGACCACAGCTTCAGATACGCAGTATTTT. Its translation: CASSSTTASDTQYF.

This clonotype was counted ten times or more. The rearrangement joins TRBV6-5 to TRBJ2-2; tentatively, D is TRBD2 (6 bases). CDR1 and CDR2 (germline): MNHEY, SVGAGI. There are 18 residues in the CDR3. Trimming removed 1 base at V and 0 bases at J, with 15 bases between. The CDR3 DNA follows: TGTGCCAGCAGTTACTTTCAGCGGAGGGCCGCGAACACCGGGGAGCTGTTTTTT. This sequence encodes CASSYFQRRAANTGELFF.

At least ten counts were recorded for this clonotype. The DNA of the CDR3 is TGCAGCGTTGTACCCTCTTTTAGCGGGAGCCACGAGCAGTACTTC. This encodes CSVVPSFSGSHEQYF. The chain employs TRBV29-1 and TRBJ2-7; 9 nucleotides agree with TRBD2. The ends lost 4 bases at V and 5 bases at J; junction bases unmatched: 12. The CDR3 is made up of 15 amino acids. Germline CDR1 and CDR2: SQVTM and ANQGSEA.

This clonotype was observed many times. The chain combines TRBV7-8 with TRBJ2-7; a weak D match, TRBD1 (6 bases). Deletions cut 5 bases from V and 3 bases from J, with 17 bases between. CDR1 and CDR2 (germline): SGHVS, FQNEAQ. The CDR3 loop spans 15 amino acids. DNA of the CDR3: TGTGCCAGCAGCACACAGGGAGTTCCAATCTACGAGCAGTACTTC. Protein: CASSTQGVPIYEQYF.

This clonotype was counted at least ten times. This chain connects TRBV4-3 to TRBJ2-1; a weak D match, TRBD2 (6 bases). Germline assignment: CDR1 LGHNA and CDR2 YSLEER. This CDR3 spans 18 amino acids. V shed 2 bases and J shed 3 bases, with 20 bases lying between them. The CDR3 nucleotides read TGCGCCAGCAGCCAATTTTTAATGGAGGGACCCTACTACAATGAGCAGTTCTTC. Its translation: CASSQFLMEGPYYNEQFF.